These T cell receptor beta chains were read from a single sample in a study of regulatory T cells in long-lasting Graves disease. TCRdb re-derived calls from the multiplex PCR reads in MiXCR, one entry per CDR3 protein. The data contain roughly 420,000 distinct CDR3 sequences, 13% to 15% of them singletons. These records were also assigned to another study, of T cells in Graves' hyperthyroidism and ophthalmopathy.

The sample was peripheral blood mononuclear cells (PBMCs), taken at new diagnosis, from a patient treated with antithyroid drugs. These receptors were obtained from a woman aged 45-59 years with Graves disease. Each CDR3 is given with its conserved first and last residue. The D gene is left open where the match is weak. Size is omitted from some rows. Given values are once, few, many or a class for expanded clones.

J gene	D gene	clone size	V gene	CDR3 DNA	CDR3 protein
TRBJ2-2	NA	many	TRBV4-1	TGCGCCAGCCGGTCCGAGAACACCGGGGAGCTGTTTTTT	CASRSENTGELFF
TRBJ2-7	TRBD2	NA	TRBV2	TGTGCCAGCAGAACCTTTAGCGGGAGCTCCTACGAGCAGTACTTC	CASRTFSGSSYEQYF
TRBJ2-3	NA	few	TRBV7-9	TGTGCCAGCAGCTTAGGTCTAGCTCTCGATACGCAGTATTTT	CASSLGLALDTQYF
TRBJ2-7	NA	many	TRBV30	TGTGCCTGGAGGGCAGGGGAAACCCCCCAGTCCTACGAGCAGTACTTC	CAWRAGETPQSYEQYF
TRBJ2-1	TRBD2	many	TRBV20-1	TGCAGTGCTAGAGTAGCGGGAGGTAACAATGAGCAGTTCTTC	CSARVAGGNNEQFF
TRBJ1-4	NA	few	TRBV12-3/TRBV12-4	TGTGCCAGCAGCTCCGGGACCCCCGAGGCTAATGAAAAACTGTTTTTT	CASSSGTPEANEKLFF
TRBJ1-1	NA	few	TRBV6-1	TGTGCCAGCAGTCCCCCGGCGGCTCCAGGCACTGAAGCTTTCTTT	CASSPPAAPGTEAFF
TRBJ2-5	NA	few	TRBV5-1	TGCGCCAGCAGCTTGGCCGCGGGGCCTGGAGAGACCCAGTACTTC	CASSLAAGPGETQYF
TRBJ2-3	NA	many	TRBV10-3	TGTGCCATCAGCACAGGGACAGATACGCAGTATTTT	CAISTGTDTQYF
TRBJ2-1	NA	many	TRBV20-1	TGCAGTGCCGTGGGTGGACATGAGCAGTTCTTC	CSAVGGHEQFF
TRBJ2-7	NA	many	TRBV3-1	TGTGCCAGCAGCCAAGATCGATACGAGCAGTACTTC	CASSQDRYEQYF
TRBJ2-1	TRBD1	many	TRBV10-3	TGTGCCATCAGAGGGACAGGGACCCCCTACAATGAGCAGTTCTTC	CAIRGTGTPYNEQFF
TRBJ2-7	TRBD2	many	TRBV14	TGTGCCAGCAGCCCCGGACTAGCAAACGAGCAGTACTTC	CASSPGLANEQYF
TRBJ2-7	TRBD1	many	TRBV9	TGTGCCAGCAGCGTCGCAGGGGGCTCAAGAGAGCGGCAGTACTTC	CASSVAGGSRERQYF
TRBJ2-1	NA	NA	TRBV28	TGTGCCAGCAGAACCAGGGTAGGGAGCTCCTACAATGAGCAGTTCTTC	CASRTRVGSSYNEQFF
TRBJ1-2	NA	many	TRBV7-9	TGTGCCAGCAGCTTGTCCGAGACTGGCTACACCTTC	CASSLSETGYTF
TRBJ2-6	NA	few	TRBV10-3	TGTGCCATCAGTGAGGATCGGAGGGCCGGGGCCAACGTTCTGACTTTC	CAISEDRRAGANVLTF
TRBJ2-1	NA	many	TRBV12-3/TRBV12-4	TGTGCCAGCAGTTTGTGGGCCTCCTACAATGAGCAGTTCTTC	CASSLWASYNEQFF
TRBJ2-3	TRBD2	many	TRBV29-1	TGCAGCCTGCGGGCGACTAGCGGAGGAAGCACAGATACGCAGTATTTT	CSLRATSGGSTDTQYF
TRBJ2-7	NA	many	TRBV12-3/TRBV12-4	TGTGCCAGCAGTTTGGCTCAGGGGGGTGAGCAGTACTTC	CASSLAQGGEQYF